The entry below gives a single T cell receptor beta chain sequence along with its context. This clone was counted once. Its antigen remains unidentified. Base-call qualities are not available, and no considerably larger clone is one nucleotide away. Trimming at the junction amounts to 5 bases on V and 7 bases on J, and the germline ends lie 23 bases apart. CDR3 length: 16 amino acids, cysteine to phenylalanine. Left in the record is the CDR3 DNA by itself, 48 bases read in frame from the first base. CDR1 and CDR2, looked up from the germline V gene, are SNHLY and FYNNEI. This specimen belongs to a study of T cell repertoires and Cas9 in healthy adults (dated by TCRdb to between 2018 and 2020). In terms of the full investigation: Within the CD4 and CD8 compartments, the researchers characterized SpCas9-reactive T cells in terms of multi-effector potency, cytotoxicity and lineage determination. The study examined preexisting T cell immunity against the Streptococcus pyogenes Cas9 nuclease (SpCas9) used in CRISPR gene editing.

Healthy humans served as the donors. The library was generated by the immunoSEQ multiplex PCR assay. In TCRdb, the immuneACCESS table is reduced to in-frame sequences with V and J assigned. These tables do not hold every clone; where another copy was compared, an unresolved V gene accounts for under half, and the others remain unexplained. The sample data list 20,000 to 25,000 clones, and roughly 90% of these were observed just once. Around 0.62% of the sample rests with the top ten. The investigation overall reported the following: In vitro, the proliferation and function of SpCas9-reactive effector T cells were reported to be mitigated by SpCas9-reactive regulatory T cells.

This TCR came from a human donor in good health. Sequencing was performed on CD4+ effector T cells (CD127+, CD25-, CD137-, CD154-) from PBMCs; culture status not recorded. Rearrangement joined TRBV2 to TRBJ2-5; the D gene cannot be resolved beyond TRBD1 or TRBD2, each matching 7 bases. The CDR3 reads as follows: CASSFRGGRGPGTQYF. The DNA is TGTGCCAGCAGTTTCAGGGGGGGCCGCGGTCCGGGGACCCAGTACTTC.